The 17 T cell receptor beta chains presented below share a single source sample, sequenced in a study of identical twins. TCRdb re-called the 5' RACE reads through MiXCR, storing one row per CDR3 protein. The table records about 550,000 distinct CDR3 sequences, 20% to 25% of them present only once. These same records also appear under a second study, on yellow fever vaccine responses in identical twins.

Material for sequencing was CD4+ T cells sorted from blood. These receptors were taken from a woman between 18 and 30 years old in good health.

V usage is TRBV10-3 and J usage is TRBJ1-2, with TRBD1 matching 12 bases. This CDR3 has 16 amino acids. The V gene's germline CDR1 is ENHRY and CDR2 SYGVKD. Losses at the gene ends were 6 bases for V and 5 bases for J; bases not matched to a gene: 10. CDR3 amino acids: CAISHPGDRGLYGYTF. CDR3 DNA sequence: TGTGCCATCAGCCACCCGGGGGACAGGGGGCTTTATGGCTACACCTTC.

This chain uses TRBV18 with TRBJ1-5; D is undetermined. The CDR3 consists of 13 residues. Deletions cut 1 base from V and 8 bases from J, with 9 bases between. The germline gives CDR1 KGHSH, CDR2 LQKENI. Here the CDR3 DNA reads TGTGCCAGCTCACCACTGGCGGGCGAGCCCCAGCATTTT. It yields the protein CASSPLAGEPQHF.

The rearrangement uses TRBV7-6 and TRBJ2-5; 7 bases are shared with TRBD2. The CDR3 length is 16 residues. Trimming took 5 bases from V and 3 from J; bases not matched to a gene: 12. The germline gives CDR1 SGHVS, CDR2 FNYEAQ. The CDR3 region has the DNA TGTGCCAGCAGCCTTCACCCGACTAGCCGCGAAGAGACCCAGTACTTC. Its protein is CASSLHPTSREETQYF.

This sequence joins TRBV7-9 and TRBJ2-7; 7 bases line up with TRBD2. CDR1 and CDR2 (germline): SEHNR, FQNEAQ (reference sequence). The CDR3 has 16 residues. V lost 5 bases to trimming and J lost 2 bases; unmatched junction nucleotides: 12. The CDR3, as DNA: TGTGCCAGCAGCAAGACTCGAGGGACTACAACCTACGAGCAGTACTTC. Translated, it gives CASSKTRGTTTYEQYF.

This clonotype was seen more than once but under ten times. The chain uses TRBV10-3 and TRBJ2-3; TRBD1 aligns across 7 bases. The junction had 8 bases not matched to a gene; V was cut back by 6 bases and J by 11 bases. Looked up from germline, CDR1 is ENHRY and CDR2 is SYGVKD. This CDR3 spans 12 amino acids. CDR3 protein: CAIRTGKEGQYF. As DNA, the CDR3 is TGTGCCATCAGGACAGGGAAAGAGGGGCAGTATTTT.

This clonotype was recorded a few times. The CDR3, as DNA: TGCAGCGTCGCCGGGACTAGCGAAACCACAGATACGCAGTATTTT. Encoded protein: CSVAGTSETTDTQYF. This rearrangement joins TRBV29-1 to TRBJ2-3, with TRBD2 matching over 10 bases. Losses at the gene ends were 6 bases for V and 2 bases for J; bases not matched to a gene: 8. The germline CDR1 and CDR2 sequences are SQVTM and ANQGSEA. The CDR3 totals 15 residues.

V and J are TRBV10-3 and TRBJ2-1; the D gene is possibly TRBD2 (7 bases). CDR3 length equals 15 residues. CDR1 ENHRY and CDR2 SYGVKD come from the germline V gene. Deletions cut 7 bases from V and 0 bases from J, with 13 bases between. The CDR3 loop reads CAINAGASSYNEQFF. The CDR3 coding sequence is TGTGCCATCAATGCGGGGGCCAGCTCCTACAATGAGCAGTTCTTC.

Here the CDR3 reads CATETTSGGDNEQFF. Written as DNA, the CDR3 is TGTGCCACCGAAACTACTAGCGGAGGCGACAATGAGCAGTTCTTC. The genes are TRBV10-3 and TRBJ2-1; 8 positions match TRBD2. Trimming at V came to 10 bases and at J to 5 bases, leaving 13 bases not matched to a gene. This CDR3 is 15 amino acids long. Germline V gene data show CDR1 as ENHRY and CDR2 as SYGVKD.

This clonotype was detected a few times. V is TRBV5-4 and J is TRBJ2-1; D not resolved. Trimming left V 4 bases short and J 9 bases short, with 11 bases between. The CDR3 length is 12 residues. Germline CDR1 and CDR2: SGHNT and YYREEE (reference sequence). The CDR3 DNA reads TGTGCCAGCAGCCGGGCCATACGTGAGCAGTTCTTC. It codes for CASSRAIREQFF.

This clonotype was observed many times. As DNA, the CDR3 is TGTGCCAGCAGTCCGGACAGGGTTTACTATGGCTACACCTTC. Encoded protein: CASSPDRVYYGYTF. This chain uses TRBV12-3 or TRBV12-4 with TRBJ1-2, with 8 bases that match TRBD1. Trimming took 5 bases from V and 3 from J; bases not matched to a gene: 5. The CDR3 is made up of 14 amino acids.

V gene TRBV12-3 or TRBV12-4 combines with J gene TRBJ1-2; no clear D gene. This CDR3 is built from 12 residues. The V end lost 4 bases, the J end lost 5 bases, and 8 bases lay between the germline ends. The CDR3 spells CASSSDLYGYTF. The CDR3 DNA is TGTGCCAGCAGTTCGGACCTTTATGGCTACACCTTC.

V is TRBV7-6 and J is TRBJ2-7, with D possibly TRBD2 on 5 matching bases. The germline gives CDR1 SGHVS, CDR2 FNYEAQ. Trimming removed 1 base from V and 0 bases from J, with 13 bases in between. This CDR3 spans 16 amino acids. The CDR3: CASSLGSSPSSYEQYF. The CDR3 nucleotides read TGTGCCAGCAGCTTAGGGTCTAGCCCGAGCTCCTACGAGCAGTACTTC.

This clonotype was observed a few times. V is TRBV20-1 and J is TRBJ2-5, with 7 bases aligning to TRBD2. Germline loops: CDR1 DFQATT, CDR2 SNEGSKA (reference sequence). The CDR3 sequence is 15 residues long. J was trimmed by 2 bases and V by 1 base; bases with no gene match: 7. The CDR3 nucleotides read TGCAGTGCTAGAGGAATTGCTAGCGGTCAAGAGACCCAGTACTTC. This sequence encodes CSARGIASGQETQYF.

CDR3: CASTKKGAPYNEQFF. The CDR3 bases are TGTGCCAGCACAAAGAAGGGGGCACCTTACAATGAGCAGTTCTTC. The rearrangement uses TRBV25-1 and TRBJ2-1; TRBD1 matches at 7 bases. CDR1 is MGHDK and CDR2 is SYGVNS in the germline V gene. This CDR3 is 15 amino acids long. With V trimmed by 7 bases and J by 4 bases, 10 bases remained unmatched.

In DNA form, the CDR3 reads TGTGCCAGCAGCCCCCTGGAACTAACTGACTACGAGCAGTACTTC. Its translation: CASSPLELTDYEQYF. J is TRBJ2-7 and V is TRBV5-6; D unclear. V dropped 4 bases and J dropped 3 bases, with 17 bases sitting between them. This CDR3 is 15 amino acids long. CDR1 and CDR2 from the germline V gene are SGHDT and YYEEEE.

V gene TRBV15 combines with J gene TRBJ1-2; maybe TRBD1 (5 bases). The CDR3 spans 15 residues. Germline assignment: CDR1 LNHNV and CDR2 YYDKDF (reference sequence). Trimming left V 0 bases short and J 4 bases short, with 12 bases between. The CDR3 sequence is CATSRDRDHSYGYTF. The CDR3 DNA follows: TGTGCCACCAGCAGAGACAGGGATCATAGCTATGGCTACACCTTC.

This clonotype was seen only a few times. The genes are TRBV29-1 and TRBJ1-6; D not certain. The V end was cut by 5 bases, the J end by 5 bases, with 13 bases between. This CDR3 contains 14 residues. Germline V gene data show CDR1 as SQVTM and CDR2 as ANQGSEA. The CDR3 reads CSVKSGVDNSPLHF. CDR3 in DNA: TGCAGCGTTAAGAGTGGGGTGGATAATTCACCCCTCCACTTT.